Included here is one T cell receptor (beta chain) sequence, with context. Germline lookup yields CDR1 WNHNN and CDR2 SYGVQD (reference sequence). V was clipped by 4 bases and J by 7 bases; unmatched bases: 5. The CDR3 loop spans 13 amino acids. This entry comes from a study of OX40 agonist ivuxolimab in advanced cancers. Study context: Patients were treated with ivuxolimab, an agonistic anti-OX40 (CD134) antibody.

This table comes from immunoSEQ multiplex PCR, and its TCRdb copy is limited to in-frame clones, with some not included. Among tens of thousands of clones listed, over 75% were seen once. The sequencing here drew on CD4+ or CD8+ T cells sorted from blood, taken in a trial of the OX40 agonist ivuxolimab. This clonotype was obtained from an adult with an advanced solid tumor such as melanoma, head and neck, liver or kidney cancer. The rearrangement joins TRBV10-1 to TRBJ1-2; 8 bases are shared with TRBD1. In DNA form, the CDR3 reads TGCGCCAGCAGTGCGGACAGGGCGGTTGGCTACACCTTC. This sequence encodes CASSADRAVGYTF.